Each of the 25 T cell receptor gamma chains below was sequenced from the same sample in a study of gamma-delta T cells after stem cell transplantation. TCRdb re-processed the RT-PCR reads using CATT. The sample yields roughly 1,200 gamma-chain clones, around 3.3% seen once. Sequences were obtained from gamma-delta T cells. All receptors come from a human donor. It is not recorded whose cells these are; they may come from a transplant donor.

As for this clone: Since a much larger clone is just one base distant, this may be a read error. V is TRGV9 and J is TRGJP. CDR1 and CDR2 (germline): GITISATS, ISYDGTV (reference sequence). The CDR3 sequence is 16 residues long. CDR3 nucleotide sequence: TGTGCCTTGTGGGAGGGGCGAGAGTTGGGCAAAAAAATCAAGGTATTT. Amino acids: CALWEGRELGKKIKVF.

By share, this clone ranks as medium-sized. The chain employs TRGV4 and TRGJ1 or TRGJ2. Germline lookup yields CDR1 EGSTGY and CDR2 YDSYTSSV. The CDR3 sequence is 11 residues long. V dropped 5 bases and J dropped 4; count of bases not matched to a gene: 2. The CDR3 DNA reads TGTGCCACCTGGGTGTATTATAAGAAACTCTTT. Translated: CATWVYYKKLF.

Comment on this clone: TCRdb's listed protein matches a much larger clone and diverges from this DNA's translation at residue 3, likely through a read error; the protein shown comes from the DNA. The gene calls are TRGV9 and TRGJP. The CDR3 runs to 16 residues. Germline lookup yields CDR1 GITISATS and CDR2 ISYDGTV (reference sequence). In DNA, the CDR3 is TGTGCCTCGTGGGAGGTGTTCGGGTTGGGCAAAAAAATCAAGGTATTT. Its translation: CASWEVFGLGKKIKVF.

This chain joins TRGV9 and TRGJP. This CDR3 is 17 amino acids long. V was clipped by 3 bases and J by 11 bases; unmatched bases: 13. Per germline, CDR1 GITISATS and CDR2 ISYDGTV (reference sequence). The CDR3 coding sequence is TGTGCCTTGTGGGAGACCTCATCGATGATGGGCAAAAAAATCAAGGTATTT. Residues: CALWETSSMMGKKIKVF.

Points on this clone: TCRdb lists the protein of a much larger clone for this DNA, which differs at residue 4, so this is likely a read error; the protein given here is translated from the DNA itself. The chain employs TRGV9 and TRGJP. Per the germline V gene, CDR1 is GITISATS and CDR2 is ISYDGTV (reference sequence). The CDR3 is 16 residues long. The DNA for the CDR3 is TGTGCCTTGTGTGAGGGTCAAGAGTTGGGCAAAAAAATCAAGGTATTT. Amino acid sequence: CALCEGQELGKKIKVF.

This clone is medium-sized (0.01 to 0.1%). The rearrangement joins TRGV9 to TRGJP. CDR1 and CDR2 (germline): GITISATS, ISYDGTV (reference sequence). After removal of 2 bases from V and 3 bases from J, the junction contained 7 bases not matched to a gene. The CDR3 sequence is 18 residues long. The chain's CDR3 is CALWEAEQQELGKKIKVF. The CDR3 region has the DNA TGTGCCTTGTGGGAGGCGGAACAGCAAGAGTTGGGCAAAAAAATCAAGGTATTT.

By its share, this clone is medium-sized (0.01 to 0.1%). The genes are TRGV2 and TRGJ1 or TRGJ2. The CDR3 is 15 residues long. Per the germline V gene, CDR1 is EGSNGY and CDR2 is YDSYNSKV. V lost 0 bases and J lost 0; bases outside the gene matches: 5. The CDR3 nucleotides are TGTGCCACCTGGGACGGGCCCCTGAATTATTATAAGAAACTCTTT. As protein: CATWDGPLNYYKKLF.

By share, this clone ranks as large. This CDR3 reads CALWEPTPLRKKLF. The CDR3, as DNA: TGTGCCTTGTGGGAGCCTACCCCCCTTCGGAAGAAACTCTTT. This chain links TRGV9 with TRGJ1 or TRGJ2. The CDR3 covers 14 residues. With 3 bases clipped from V and 10 bases from J, the junction kept 15 bases outside the gene matches. Germline-derived CDR1 and CDR2 are GITISATS and ISYDGTV (reference sequence).

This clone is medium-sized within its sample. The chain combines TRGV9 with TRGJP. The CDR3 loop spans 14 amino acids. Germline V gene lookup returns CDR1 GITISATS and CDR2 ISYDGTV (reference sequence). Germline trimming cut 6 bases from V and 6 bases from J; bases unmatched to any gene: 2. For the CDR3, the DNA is TGTGCCTTGTGGAGAGAGTTGGGCAAAAAAATCAAGGTATTT. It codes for CALWRELGKKIKVF.

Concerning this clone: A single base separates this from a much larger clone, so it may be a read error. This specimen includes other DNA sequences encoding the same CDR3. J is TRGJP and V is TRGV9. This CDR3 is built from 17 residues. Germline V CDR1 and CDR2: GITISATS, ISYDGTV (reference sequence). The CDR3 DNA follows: TGTGCCTTGTGGGAGAAACAGCAAGAGCTGGGCAAAAAAATCAAGGTATTT. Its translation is CALWEKQQELGKKIKVF.

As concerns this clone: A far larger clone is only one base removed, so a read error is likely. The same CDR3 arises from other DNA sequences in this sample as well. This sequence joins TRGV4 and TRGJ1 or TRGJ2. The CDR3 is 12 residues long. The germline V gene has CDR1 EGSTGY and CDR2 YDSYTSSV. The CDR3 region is CATWEGYYKKLF. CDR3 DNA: TGCGCCACCTGGGAGGGATATTATAAGAAACTCTTT.

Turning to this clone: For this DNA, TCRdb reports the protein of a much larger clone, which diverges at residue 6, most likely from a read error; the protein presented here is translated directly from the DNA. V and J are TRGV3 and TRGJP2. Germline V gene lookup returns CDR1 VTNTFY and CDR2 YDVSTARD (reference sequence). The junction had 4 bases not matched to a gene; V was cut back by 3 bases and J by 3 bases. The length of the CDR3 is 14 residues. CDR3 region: CATWDPGSDWIKTF. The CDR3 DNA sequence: TGTGCCACCTGGGACCCCGGTAGTGATTGGATCAAGACGTTT.

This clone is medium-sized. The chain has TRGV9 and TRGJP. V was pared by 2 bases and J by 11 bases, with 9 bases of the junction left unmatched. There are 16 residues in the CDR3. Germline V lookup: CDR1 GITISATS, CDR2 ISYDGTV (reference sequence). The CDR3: CALWEAPRVGKKIKVF. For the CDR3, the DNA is TGTGCCTTGTGGGAGGCCCCGAGGGTGGGCAAAAAAATCAAGGTATTT.

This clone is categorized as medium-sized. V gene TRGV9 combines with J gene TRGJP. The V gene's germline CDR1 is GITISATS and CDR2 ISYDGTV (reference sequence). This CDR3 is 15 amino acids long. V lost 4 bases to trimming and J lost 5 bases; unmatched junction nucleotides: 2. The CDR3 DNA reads TGTGCCTTGTGGGATGAAGAGTTGGGCAAAAAAATCAAGGTATTT. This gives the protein CALWDEELGKKIKVF.

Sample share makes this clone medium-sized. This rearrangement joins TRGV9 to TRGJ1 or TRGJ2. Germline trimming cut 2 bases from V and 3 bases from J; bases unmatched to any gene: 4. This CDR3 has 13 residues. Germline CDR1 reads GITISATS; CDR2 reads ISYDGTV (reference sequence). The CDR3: CALWEAAYYKKLF. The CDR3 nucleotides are TGTGCCTTGTGGGAGGCCGCTTATTATAAGAAACTCTTT.

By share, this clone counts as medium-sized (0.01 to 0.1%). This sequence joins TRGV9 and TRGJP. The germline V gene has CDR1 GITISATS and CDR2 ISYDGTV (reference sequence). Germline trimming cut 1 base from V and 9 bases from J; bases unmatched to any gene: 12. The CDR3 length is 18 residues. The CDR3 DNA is TGTGCCTTGTGGGAGGTCCCTCCCCGGAGGTTGGGCAAAAAAATCAAGGTATTT. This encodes CALWEVPPRRLGKKIKVF.

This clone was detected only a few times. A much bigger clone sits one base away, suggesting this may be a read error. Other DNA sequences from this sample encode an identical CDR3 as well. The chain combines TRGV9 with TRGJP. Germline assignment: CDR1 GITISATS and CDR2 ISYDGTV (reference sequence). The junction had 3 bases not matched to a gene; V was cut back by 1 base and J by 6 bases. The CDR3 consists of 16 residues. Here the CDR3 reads CALWEVTELGKKIKVF. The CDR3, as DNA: TGTGCCTTGTGGGAGGTTACAGAGTTGGGCAAAAAAATCAAGGTATTT.

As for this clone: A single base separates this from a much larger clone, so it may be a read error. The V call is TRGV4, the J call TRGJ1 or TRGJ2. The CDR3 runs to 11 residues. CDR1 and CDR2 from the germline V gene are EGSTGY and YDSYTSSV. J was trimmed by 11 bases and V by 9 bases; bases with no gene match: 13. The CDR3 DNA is TGTGCCACCCGGGCTAGGGATCAGAAACTCTTT. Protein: CATRARDQKLF.

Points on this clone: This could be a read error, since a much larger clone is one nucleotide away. The CDR3 DNA is TGTGCCTTGTGGGAGGTGCATCCGGGATCAAGGTCTCAAGAGTTGGGCAAAAAAATCAAGGTATTT. Amino acid sequence: CALWEVHPGSRSQELGKKIKVF. The rearrangement uses TRGV9 and TRGJP. The CDR3 sequence is 22 residues long. Germline lookup yields CDR1 GITISATS and CDR2 ISYDGTV (reference sequence). With 0 bases clipped from V and 4 bases from J, the junction kept 18 bases outside the gene matches.

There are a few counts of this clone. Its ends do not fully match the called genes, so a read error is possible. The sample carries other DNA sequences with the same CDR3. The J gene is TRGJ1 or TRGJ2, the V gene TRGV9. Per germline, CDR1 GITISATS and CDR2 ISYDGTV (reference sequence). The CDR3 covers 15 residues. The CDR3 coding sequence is TGTGCCTTGTGGGAGATAGTATTGGGAGGTTATAAGAGACTCTTT. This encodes CALWEIVLGGYKRLF.

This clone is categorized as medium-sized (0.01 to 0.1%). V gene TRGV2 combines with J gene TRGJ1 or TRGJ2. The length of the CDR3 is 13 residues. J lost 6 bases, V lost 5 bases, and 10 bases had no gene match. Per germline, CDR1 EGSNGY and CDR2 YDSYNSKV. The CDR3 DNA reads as TGTGCCACCTGGGGCTCCCTCGGTTATAAGAAACTCTTT. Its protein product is CATWGSLGYKKLF.

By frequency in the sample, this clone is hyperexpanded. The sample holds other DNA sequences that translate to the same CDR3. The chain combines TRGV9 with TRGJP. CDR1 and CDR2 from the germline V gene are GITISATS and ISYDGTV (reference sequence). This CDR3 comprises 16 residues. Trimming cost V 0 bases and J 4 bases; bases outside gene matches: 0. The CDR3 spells CALWEVQELGKKIKVF. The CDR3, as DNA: TGTGCCTTGTGGGAGGTGCAAGAGTTGGGCAAAAAAATCAAGGTATTT.

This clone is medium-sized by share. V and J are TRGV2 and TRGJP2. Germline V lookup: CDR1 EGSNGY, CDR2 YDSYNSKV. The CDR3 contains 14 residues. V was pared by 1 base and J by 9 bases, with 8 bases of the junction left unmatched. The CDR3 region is CATWDGPANWIKTF. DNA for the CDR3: TGTGCCACCTGGGACGGACCGGCTAATTGGATCAAGACGTTT.

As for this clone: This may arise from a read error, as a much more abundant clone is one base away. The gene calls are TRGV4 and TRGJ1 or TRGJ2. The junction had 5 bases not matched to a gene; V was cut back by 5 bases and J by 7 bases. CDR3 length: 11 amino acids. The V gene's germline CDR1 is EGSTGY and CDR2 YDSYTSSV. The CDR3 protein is CATWVDYKKLF. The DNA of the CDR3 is TGTGCCACCTGGGTCGACTATAAGAAACTCTTT.

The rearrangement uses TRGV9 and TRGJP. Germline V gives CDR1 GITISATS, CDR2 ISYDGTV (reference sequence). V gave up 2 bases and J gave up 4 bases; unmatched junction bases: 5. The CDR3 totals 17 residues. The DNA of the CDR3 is TGTGCCTTGTGGGAGGGGATCCAAGAGTTGGGCAAAAAAATCAAGGTATTT. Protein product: CALWEGIQELGKKIKVF.